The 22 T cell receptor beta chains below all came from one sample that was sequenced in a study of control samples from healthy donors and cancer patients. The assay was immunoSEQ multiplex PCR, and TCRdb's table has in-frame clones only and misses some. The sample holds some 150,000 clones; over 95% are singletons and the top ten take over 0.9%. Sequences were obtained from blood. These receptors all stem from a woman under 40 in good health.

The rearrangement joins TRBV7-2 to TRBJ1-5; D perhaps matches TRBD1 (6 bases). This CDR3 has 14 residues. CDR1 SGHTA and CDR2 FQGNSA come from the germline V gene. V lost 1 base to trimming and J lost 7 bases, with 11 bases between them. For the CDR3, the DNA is TGTGCCAGCAGCTTAGACAGGGTGGGCCAGCCCCAGCATTTT. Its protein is CASSLDRVGQPQHF.

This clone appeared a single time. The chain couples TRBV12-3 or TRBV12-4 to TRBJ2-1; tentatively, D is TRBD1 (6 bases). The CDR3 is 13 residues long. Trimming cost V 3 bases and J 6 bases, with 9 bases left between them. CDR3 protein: CASSFSGVNEQFF. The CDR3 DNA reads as TGTGCCAGCAGTTTCTCAGGGGTCAATGAGCAGTTCTTC.

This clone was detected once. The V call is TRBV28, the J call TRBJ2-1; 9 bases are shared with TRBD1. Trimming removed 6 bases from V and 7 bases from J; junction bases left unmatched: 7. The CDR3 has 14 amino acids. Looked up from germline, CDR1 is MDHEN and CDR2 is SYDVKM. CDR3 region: CASSLDRGRNEQFF. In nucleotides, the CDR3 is TGTGCCAGCAGCTTAGACAGGGGGAGGAATGAGCAGTTCTTC. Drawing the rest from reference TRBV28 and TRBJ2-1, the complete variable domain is DVKVTQSSRYLVKRTGEKVFLECVQDMDHENMFWYRQDPGLGLRLIYFSYDVKMKEKGDIPEGYSVSREKKERFSLILESASTNQTSMYLCASSLDRGRNEQFFGPGTRLTVL.

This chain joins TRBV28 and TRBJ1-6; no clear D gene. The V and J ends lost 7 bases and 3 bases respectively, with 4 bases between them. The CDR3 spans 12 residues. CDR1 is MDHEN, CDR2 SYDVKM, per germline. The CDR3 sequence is CASIGYNSPLHF. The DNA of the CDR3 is TGTGCCAGCATAGGCTATAATTCACCCCTCCACTTT. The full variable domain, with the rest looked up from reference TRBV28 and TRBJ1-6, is DVKVTQSSRYLVKRTGEKVFLECVQDMDHENMFWYRQDPGLGLRLIYFSYDVKMKEKGDIPEGYSVSREKKERFSLILESASTNQTSMYLCASIGYNSPLHFGNGTRLTVT.

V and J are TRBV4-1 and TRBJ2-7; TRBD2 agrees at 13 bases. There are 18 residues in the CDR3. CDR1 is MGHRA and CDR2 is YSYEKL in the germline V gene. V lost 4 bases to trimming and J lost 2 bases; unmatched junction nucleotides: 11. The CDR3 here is CASSPGLAGAATTYEQYF. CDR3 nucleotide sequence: TGCGCCAGCAGCCCTGGACTAGCGGGGGCCGCAACGACCTACGAGCAGTACTTC.

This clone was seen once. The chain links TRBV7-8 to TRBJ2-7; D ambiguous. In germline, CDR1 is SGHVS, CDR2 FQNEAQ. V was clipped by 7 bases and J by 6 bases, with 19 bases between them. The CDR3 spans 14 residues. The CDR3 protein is CASKISDLHSEQYF. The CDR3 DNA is TGTGCCAGCAAGATATCGGACCTCCACTCCGAGCAGTACTTC. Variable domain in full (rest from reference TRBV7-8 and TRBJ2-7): GAGVSQSPRYKVAKRGQDVALRCDPISGHVSLFWYQQALGQGPEFLTYFQNEAQLDKSGLPSDRFFAERPEGSVSTLKIQRTQQEDSAVYLCASKISDLHSEQYFGPGTRLTVT.

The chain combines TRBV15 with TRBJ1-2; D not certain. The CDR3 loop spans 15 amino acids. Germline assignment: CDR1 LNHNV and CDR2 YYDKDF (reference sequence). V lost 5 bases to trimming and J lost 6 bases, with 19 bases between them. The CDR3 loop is CATSYLVGLDDGYTF. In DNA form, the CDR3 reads TGTGCCACCAGCTACCTCGTTGGACTGGATGATGGCTACACCTTC.

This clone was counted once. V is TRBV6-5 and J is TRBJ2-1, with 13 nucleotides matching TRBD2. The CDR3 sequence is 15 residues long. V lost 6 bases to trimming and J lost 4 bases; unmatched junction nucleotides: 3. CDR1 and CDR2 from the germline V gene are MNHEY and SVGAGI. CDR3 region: CASRPLAGGYNEQFF. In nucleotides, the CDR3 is TGTGCCAGCAGACCACTAGCGGGGGGGTACAATGAGCAGTTCTTC.

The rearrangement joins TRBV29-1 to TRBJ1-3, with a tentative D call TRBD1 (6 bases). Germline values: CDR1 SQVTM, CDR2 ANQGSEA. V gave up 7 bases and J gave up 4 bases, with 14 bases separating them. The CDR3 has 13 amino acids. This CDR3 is CSAETGPGNTIYF. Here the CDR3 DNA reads TGCAGCGCTGAGACAGGTCCGGGAAACACCATATATTTT.

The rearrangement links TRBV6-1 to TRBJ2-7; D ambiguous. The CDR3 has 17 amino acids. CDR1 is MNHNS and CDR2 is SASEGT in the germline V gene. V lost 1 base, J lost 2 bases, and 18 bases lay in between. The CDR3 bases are TGTGCCAGCAGTGAAGGAATAGGGTCCCGTCGGGCCTACGAGCAGTACTTC. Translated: CASSEGIGSRRAYEQYF.

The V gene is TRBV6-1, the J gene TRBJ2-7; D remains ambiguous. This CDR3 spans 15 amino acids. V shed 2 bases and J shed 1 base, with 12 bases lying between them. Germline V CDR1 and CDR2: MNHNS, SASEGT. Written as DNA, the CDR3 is TGTGCCAGCAGTGAAAGAACAAGCCCATCCTACGAGCAGTACTTC. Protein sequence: CASSERTSPSYEQYF.

The CDR3 protein is CASSLHPGENTEAFF. CDR3 sequence (DNA): TGTGCCAGCAGCTTACATCCGGGGGAGAACACTGAAGCTTTCTTT. This rearrangement joins TRBV7-9 to TRBJ1-1, with a weak D call TRBD1 (5 bases). With 2 bases removed from V and 1 base from J, the gap between germline ends came to 11 bases. Per germline, CDR1 SEHNR and CDR2 FQNEAQ (reference sequence). This CDR3 comprises 15 residues.

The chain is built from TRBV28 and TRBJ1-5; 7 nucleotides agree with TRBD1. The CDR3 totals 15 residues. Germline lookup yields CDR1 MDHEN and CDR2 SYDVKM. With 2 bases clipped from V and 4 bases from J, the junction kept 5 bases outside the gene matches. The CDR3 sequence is CASSLQGGANQPQHF. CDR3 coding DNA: TGTGCCAGCAGTTTACAGGGGGGGGCGAATCAGCCCCAGCATTTT.

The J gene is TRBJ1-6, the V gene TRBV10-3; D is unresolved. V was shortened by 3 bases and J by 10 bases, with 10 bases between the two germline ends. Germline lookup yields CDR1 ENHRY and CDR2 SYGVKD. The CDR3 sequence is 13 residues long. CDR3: CAISDRLGSPLHF. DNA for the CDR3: TGTGCCATCAGTGACCGGTTGGGGTCACCCCTCCACTTT.

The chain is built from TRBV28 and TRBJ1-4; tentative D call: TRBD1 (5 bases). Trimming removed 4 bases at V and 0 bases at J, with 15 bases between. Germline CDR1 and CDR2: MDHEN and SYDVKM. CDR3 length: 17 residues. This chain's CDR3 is CASSSGPPFATNEKLFF. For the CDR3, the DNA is TGTGCCAGCAGTTCGGGGCCACCCTTTGCAACTAATGAAAAACTGTTTTTT.

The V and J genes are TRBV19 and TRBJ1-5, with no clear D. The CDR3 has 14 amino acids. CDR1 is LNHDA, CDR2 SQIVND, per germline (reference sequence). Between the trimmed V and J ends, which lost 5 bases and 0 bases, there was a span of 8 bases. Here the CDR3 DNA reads TGTGCCAGTAGTGCGGGTTATAGCAATCAGCCCCAGCATTTT. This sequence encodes CASSAGYSNQPQHF.

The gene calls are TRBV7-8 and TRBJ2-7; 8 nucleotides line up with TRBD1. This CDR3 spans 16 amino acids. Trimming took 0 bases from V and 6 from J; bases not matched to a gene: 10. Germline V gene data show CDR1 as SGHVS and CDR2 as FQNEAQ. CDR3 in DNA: TGTGCCAGCAGCTTAGCCCCATGGACAGGGCTCCGCGAGCAGTACTTC. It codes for CASSLAPWTGLREQYF.

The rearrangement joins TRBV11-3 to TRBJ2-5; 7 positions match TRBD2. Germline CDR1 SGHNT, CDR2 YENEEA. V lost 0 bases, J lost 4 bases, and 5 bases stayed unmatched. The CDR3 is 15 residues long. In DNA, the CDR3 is TGTGCCAGCAGCTTAGACGGGGGGTCACGAGAGACCCAGTACTTC. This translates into CASSLDGGSRETQYF.

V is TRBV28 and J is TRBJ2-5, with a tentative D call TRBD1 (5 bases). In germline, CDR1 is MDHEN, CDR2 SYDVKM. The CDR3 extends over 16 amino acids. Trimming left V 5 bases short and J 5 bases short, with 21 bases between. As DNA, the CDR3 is TGTGCCAGCAGTGCCCACCAGACAGTCCTTAGGGAGACCCAGTACTTC. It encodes CASSAHQTVLRETQYF.

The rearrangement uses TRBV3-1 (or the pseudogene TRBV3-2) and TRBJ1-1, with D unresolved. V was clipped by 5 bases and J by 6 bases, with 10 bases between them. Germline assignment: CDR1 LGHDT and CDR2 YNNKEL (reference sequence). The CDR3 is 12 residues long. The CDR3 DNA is TGTGCCAGCAGCTCCATGCCACCTGAAGCTTTCTTT. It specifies CASSSMPPEAFF.

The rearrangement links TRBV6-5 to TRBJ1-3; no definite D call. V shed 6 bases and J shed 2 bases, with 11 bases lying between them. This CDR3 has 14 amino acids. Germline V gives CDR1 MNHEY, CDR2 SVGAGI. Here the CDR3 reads CASRSVLTGNTIYF. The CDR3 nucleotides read TGTGCCAGCAGATCCGTACTTACTGGAAACACCATATATTTT.

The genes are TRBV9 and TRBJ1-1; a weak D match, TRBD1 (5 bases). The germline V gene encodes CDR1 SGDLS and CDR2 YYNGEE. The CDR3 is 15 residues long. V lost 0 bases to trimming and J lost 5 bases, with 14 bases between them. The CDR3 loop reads CASSVVRSGGTEAFF. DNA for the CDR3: TGTGCCAGCAGCGTAGTACGGAGTGGGGGTACTGAAGCTTTCTTT.